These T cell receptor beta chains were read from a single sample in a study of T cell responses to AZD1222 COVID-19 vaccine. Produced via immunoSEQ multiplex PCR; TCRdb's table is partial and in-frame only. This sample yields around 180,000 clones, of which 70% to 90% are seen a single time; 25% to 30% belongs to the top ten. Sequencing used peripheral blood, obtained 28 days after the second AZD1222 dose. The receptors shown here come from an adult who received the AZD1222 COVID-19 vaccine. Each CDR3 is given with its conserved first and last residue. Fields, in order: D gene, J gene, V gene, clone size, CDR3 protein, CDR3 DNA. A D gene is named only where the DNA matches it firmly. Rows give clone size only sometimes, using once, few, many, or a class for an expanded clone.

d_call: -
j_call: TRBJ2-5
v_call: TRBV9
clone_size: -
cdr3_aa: CASSVIGLEAETQYF
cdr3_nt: TGTGCCAGCAGCGTTATAGGACTGGAGGCGGAGACCCAGTACTTC

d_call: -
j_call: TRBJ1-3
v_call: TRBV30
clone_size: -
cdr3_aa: CAWSVLRGVGNTIYF
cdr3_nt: TGTGCCTGGAGTGTACTCAGAGGGGTCGGAAACACCATATATTTT

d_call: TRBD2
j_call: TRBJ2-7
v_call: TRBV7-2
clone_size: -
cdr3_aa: CASSFSGGSSYEQYF
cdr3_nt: TGTGCCAGCAGCTTTAGCGGGGGAAGCTCCTACGAGCAGTACTTC

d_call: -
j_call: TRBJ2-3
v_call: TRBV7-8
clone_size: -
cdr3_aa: CASSLGGTDTQYF
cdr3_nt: TGTGCCAGCAGCTTAGGGGGGACAGATACGCAGTATTTT

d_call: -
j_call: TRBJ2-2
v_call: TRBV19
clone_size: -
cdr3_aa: CASNPLRGGDTGELFF
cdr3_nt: TGTGCCAGTAATCCCCTGCGAGGAGGTGACACCGGGGAGCTGTTTTTT

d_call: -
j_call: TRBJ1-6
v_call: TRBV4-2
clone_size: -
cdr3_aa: CASSQEGQGGYNSPLHF
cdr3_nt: TGTGCCAGCAGCCAAGAGGGGCAGGGCGGCTATAATTCACCCCTCCACTTT

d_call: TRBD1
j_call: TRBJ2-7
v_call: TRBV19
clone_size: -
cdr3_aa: CATGTGRPYEQYF
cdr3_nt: TGTGCCACCGGGACAGGGCGCCCCTACGAGCAGTACTTC

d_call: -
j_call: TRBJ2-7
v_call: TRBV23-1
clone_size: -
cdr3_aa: CASSQGSGTKAYEQYF
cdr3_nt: TGCGCCAGCAGTCAAGGTTCCGGGACAAAAGCCTACGAGCAGTACTTC

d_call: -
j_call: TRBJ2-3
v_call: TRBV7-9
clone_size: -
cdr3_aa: CASSPGESSTDTQYF
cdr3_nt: TGTGCCAGCAGCCCAGGGGAGTCTAGCACAGATACGCAGTATTTT

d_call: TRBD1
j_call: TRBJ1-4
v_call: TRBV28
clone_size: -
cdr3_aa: CASSFGTGATNEKLFF
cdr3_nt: TGTGCCAGCAGTTTTGGGACAGGGGCAACTAATGAAAAACTGTTTTTT

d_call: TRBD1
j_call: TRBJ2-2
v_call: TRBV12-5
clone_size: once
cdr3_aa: CASGSTGVTGELFF
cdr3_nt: TGTGCTAGTGGTTCCACAGGGGTCACCGGGGAGCTGTTTTTT

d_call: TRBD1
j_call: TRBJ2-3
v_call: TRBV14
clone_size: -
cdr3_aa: CASSIYRGGTDTQYF
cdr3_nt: TGTGCCAGCAGCATTTACAGGGGAGGCACAGATACGCAGTATTTT

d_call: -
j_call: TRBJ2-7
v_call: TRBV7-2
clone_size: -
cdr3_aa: CASSWDLLSSYEQYF
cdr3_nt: TGTGCCAGCAGCTGGGACTTGCTGAGCTCCTACGAGCAGTACTTC

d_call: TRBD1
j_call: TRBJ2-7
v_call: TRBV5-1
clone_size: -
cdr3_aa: CASSEDRGLSAQYF
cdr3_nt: TGCGCCAGCAGCGAGGACAGGGGGCTTAGTGCGCAGTACTTC

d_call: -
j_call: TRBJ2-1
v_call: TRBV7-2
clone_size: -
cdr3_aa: CASSLRRVGSYNEQFF
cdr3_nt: TGTGCCAGCAGCCTCCGACGGGTCGGCTCCTACAATGAGCAGTTCTTC

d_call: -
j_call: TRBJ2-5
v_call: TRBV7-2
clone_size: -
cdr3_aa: CASSLWGQVQETQYF
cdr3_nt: TGTGCCAGCAGCCTGTGGGGGCAGGTTCAAGAGACCCAGTACTTC

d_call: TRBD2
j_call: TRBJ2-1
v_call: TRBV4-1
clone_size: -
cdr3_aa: CASSPGGEQFF
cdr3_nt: TGCGCCAGCAGCCCCGGGGGGGAGCAGTTCTTC

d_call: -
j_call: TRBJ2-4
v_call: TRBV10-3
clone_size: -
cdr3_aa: CATSQGGVAKNIQYF
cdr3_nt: TGTGCCACATCACAGGGCGGAGTAGCCAAAAACATTCAGTACTTC

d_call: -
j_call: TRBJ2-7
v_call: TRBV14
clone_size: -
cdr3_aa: CASSQDVALAYEQYF
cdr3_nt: TGTGCCAGCAGCCAAGATGTCGCCCTAGCCTACGAGCAGTACTTC

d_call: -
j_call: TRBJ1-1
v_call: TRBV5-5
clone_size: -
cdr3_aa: CASSIATVNTEAFF
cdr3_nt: TGTGCCAGCAGCATTGCGACGGTAAACACTGAAGCTTTCTTT

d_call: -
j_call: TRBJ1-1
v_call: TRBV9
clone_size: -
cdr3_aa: CASSPPRESEAFF
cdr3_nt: TGTGCCAGCAGCCCTCCCCGGGAGTCTGAAGCTTTCTTT

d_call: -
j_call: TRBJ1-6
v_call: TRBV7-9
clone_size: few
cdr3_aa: CASRFGGAGNSPLHF
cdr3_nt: TGTGCCAGCAGGTTTGGGGGAGCCGGTAATTCACCCCTCCACTTT

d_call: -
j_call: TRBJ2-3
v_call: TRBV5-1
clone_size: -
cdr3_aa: CASNNLASGTDTQYF
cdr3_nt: TGCGCCAGCAACAACCTAGCGTCGGGGACAGATACGCAGTATTTT

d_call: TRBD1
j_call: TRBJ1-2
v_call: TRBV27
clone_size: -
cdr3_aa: CASSPGGYGYTF
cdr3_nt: TGTGCCAGCAGTCCAGGGGGGTATGGCTACACCTTC

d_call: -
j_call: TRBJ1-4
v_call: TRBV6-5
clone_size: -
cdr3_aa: CASSSGVGEKLFF
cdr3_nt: TGTGCCAGCAGTTCGGGGGTAGGGGAAAAACTGTTTTTT

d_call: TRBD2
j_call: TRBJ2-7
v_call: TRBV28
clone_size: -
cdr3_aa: CASSITSGSYEQYF
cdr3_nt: TGTGCCAGCAGTATTACTAGCGGCTCCTACGAGCAGTACTTC

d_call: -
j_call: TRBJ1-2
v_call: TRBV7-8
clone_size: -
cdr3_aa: CASSDRRDGPPNYGYTF
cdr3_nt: TGTGCCAGCAGCGACCGCCGGGACGGACCTCCTAACTATGGCTACACCTTC

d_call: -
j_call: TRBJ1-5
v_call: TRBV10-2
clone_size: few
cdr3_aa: CASSEGQGRNQPQHF
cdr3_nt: TGCGCCAGCAGTGAGGGGCAGGGTCGCAATCAGCCCCAGCATTTT

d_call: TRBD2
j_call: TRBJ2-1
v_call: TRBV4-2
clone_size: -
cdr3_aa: CASSQPLGSSGSNEQFF
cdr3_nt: TGTGCCAGCAGCCAGCCCCTCGGGTCTAGCGGGAGCAATGAGCAGTTCTTC

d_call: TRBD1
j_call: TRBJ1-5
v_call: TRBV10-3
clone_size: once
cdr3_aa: CATGTGVQPQHF
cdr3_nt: TGTGCCACCGGGACAGGGGTCCAGCCCCAGCATTTT

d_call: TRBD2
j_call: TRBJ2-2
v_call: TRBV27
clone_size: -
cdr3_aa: CASSLELGLAAGELFF
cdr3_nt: TGTGCCAGCAGTTTAGAGTTAGGGCTAGCGGCCGGGGAGCTGTTTTTT

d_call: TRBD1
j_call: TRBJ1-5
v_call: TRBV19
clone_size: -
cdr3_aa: CASRDRGNQPQHF
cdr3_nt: TGTGCCAGTAGGGACAGGGGAAATCAGCCCCAGCATTTT

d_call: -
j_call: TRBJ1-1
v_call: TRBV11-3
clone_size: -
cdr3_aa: CASSLDPGIEAFF
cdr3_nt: TGTGCCAGCAGCTTAGATCCAGGGATTGAAGCTTTCTTT

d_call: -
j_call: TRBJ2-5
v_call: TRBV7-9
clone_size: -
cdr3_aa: CASSLGSQGTQYF
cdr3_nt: TGTGCCAGCAGTCTGGGCTCCCAAGGGACCCAGTACTTC

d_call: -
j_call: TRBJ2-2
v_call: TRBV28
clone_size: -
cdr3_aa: CATRSPGELFF
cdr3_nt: TGTGCCACCCGGAGTCCCGGGGAGCTGTTTTTT

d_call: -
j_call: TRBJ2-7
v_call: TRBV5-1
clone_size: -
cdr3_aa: CASSSDLSYEQYF
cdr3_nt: TGCGCCAGCAGCTCAGATCTCTCCTACGAGCAGTACTTC

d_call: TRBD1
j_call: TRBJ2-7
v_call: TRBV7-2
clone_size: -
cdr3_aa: CASSLLGQAPYEQYF
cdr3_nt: TGTGCCAGCAGCTTATTAGGACAGGCCCCCTACGAGCAGTACTTC

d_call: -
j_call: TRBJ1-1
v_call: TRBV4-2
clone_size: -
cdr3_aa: CASSQGQGTYNAFF
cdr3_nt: TGTGCCAGCAGCCAAGGTCAGGGGACCTATAACGCTTTCTTT

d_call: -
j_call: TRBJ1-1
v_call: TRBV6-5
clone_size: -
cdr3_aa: CASLGQFTEAFF
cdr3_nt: TGTGCCAGCCTAGGACAGTTCACTGAAGCTTTCTTT

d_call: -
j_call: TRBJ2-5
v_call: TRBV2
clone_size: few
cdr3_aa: CASSEETQYF
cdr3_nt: TGTGCCAGCAGTGAAGAGACCCAGTACTTC

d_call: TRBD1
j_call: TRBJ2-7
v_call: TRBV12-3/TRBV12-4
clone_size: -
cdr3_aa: CASRGDREYEQYF
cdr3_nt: TGTGCCAGCAGGGGGGACAGGGAGTACGAGCAGTACTTC

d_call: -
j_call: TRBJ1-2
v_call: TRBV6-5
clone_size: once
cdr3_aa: CASCEGPLNYGYTF
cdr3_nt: TGTGCCAGCTGCGAGGGACCTCTTAACTATGGCTACACCTTC

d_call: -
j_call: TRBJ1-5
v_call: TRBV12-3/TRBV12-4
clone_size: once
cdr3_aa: CASSTRDPQHF
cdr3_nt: TGTGCCAGCAGTACCCGGGATCCCCAGCATTTT

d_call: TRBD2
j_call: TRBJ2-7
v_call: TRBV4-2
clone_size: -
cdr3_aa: CASRLTSGSPHEQYF
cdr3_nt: TGTGCCAGCCGTCTCACTAGCGGGAGTCCCCACGAGCAGTACTTC

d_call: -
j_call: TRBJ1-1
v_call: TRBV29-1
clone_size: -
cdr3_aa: CSATLGRGVSEAFF
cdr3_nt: TGCAGCGCCACACTGGGACGGGGGGTCTCTGAAGCTTTCTTT